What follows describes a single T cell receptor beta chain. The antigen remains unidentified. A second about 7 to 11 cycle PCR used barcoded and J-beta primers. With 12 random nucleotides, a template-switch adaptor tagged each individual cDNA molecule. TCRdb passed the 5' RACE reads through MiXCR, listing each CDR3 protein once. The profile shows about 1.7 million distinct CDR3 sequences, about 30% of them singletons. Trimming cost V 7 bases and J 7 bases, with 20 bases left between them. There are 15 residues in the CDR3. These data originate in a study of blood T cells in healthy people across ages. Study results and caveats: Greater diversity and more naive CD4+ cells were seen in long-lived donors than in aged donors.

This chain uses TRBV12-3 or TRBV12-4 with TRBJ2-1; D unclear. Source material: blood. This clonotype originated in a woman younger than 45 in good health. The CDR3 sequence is CASNPSHPSWNEQFF. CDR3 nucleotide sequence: TGTGCCAGCAACCCCTCCCACCCTTCTTGGAATGAGCAGTTCTTC.